This T cell receptor (beta chain) is drawn from a study of regulatory T cells in long-lasting Graves disease. General observations from the study: New patients shared fewer public clonotypes (more than 850) than persistent patients did (over 2,500).

The germline V gene has CDR1 SGHDT and CDR2 YYEEEE. The V segment lost 0 bases and the J segment 4 bases; nucleotides outside the gene matches: 3. The length of the CDR3 is 15 residues. Arm-PCR with iRepertoire HTBI primers amplified the CDR3 regions for these TCR beta libraries. As processed by the authors: Across samples, roughly 64 TRBV and about 13 TRBJ segments were found. TCRdb redid the calling of the multiplex PCR reads with MiXCR, one entry per CDR3 protein. It is TCRdb's table, rather than the study itself, that gives the V and J calls and clone size. The data show about 200,000 distinct CDR3 sequences, around 19% seen once. This sample's time point: newly diagnosed GD, antithyroid drugs for less than 3 months. The authors made the TCR library using RNA they extracted from PBMCs. This clonotype has only a few counts. Its cognate antigen is unknown. The same sample was also studied in work on T cells in Graves' hyperthyroidism and ophthalmopathy. That paper notes: Graves' hyperthyroidism showing no ophthalmopathy progression within 18 months was considered stable.

This TCR was sampled from a young woman with Graves disease. The sample here was peripheral blood mononuclear cells (PBMCs), taken at new diagnosis, from a patient treated with antithyroid drugs. The chain couples TRBV5-6 to TRBJ1-2, with 10 bases aligning to TRBD1. CDR3 in DNA: TGTGCCAGCAGCTTGGGGACAGGGGGTTTCTATGGCTACACCTTC. It translates to CASSLGTGGFYGYTF.